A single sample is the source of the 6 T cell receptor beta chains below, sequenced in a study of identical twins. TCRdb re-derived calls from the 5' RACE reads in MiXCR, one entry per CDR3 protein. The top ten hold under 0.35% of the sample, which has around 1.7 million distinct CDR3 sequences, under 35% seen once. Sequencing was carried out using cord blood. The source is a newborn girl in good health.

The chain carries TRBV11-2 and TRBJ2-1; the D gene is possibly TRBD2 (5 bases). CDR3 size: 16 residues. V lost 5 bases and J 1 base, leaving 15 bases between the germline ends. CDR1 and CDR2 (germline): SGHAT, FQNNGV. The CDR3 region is CASSPLSGTSYNEQFF. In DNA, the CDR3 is TGTGCCAGCAGCCCCTTGAGCGGAACTTCCTACAATGAGCAGTTCTTC.

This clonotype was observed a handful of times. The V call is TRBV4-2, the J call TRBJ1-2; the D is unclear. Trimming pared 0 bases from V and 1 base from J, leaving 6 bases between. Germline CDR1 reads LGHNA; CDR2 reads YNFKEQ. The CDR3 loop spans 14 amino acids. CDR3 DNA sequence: TGTGCCAGCAGCCAAGATAACAGTAACTATGGCTACACCTTC. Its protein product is CASSQDNSNYGYTF.

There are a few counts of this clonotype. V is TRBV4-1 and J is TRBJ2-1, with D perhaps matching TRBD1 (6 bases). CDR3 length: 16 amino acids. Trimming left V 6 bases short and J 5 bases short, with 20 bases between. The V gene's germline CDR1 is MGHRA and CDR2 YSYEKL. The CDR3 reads CASRRVGTRENNEQFF. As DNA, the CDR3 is TGCGCCAGCAGAAGAGTGGGGACAAGGGAGAACAATGAGCAGTTCTTC.

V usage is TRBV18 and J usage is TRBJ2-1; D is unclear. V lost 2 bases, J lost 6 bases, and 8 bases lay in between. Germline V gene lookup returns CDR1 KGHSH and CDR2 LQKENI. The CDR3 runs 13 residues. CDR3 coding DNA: TGTGCCAGCTCACCATCACAGCCCAATGAGCAGTTCTTC. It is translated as CASSPSQPNEQFF.

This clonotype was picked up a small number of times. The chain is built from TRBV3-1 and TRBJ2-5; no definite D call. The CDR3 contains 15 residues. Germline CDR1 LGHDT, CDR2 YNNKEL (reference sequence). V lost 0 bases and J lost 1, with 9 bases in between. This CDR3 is CASSQDGRVQETQYF. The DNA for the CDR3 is TGTGCCAGCAGCCAAGACGGCCGGGTCCAAGAGACCCAGTACTTC.

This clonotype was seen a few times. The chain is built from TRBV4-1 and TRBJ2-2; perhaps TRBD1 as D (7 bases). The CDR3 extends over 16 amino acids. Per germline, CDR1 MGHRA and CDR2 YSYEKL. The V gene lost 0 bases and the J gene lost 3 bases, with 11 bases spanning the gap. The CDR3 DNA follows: TGCGCCAGCAGCCAAGAATGGAGGGGGCACACCGGGGAGCTGTTTTTT. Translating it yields CASSQEWRGHTGELFF.